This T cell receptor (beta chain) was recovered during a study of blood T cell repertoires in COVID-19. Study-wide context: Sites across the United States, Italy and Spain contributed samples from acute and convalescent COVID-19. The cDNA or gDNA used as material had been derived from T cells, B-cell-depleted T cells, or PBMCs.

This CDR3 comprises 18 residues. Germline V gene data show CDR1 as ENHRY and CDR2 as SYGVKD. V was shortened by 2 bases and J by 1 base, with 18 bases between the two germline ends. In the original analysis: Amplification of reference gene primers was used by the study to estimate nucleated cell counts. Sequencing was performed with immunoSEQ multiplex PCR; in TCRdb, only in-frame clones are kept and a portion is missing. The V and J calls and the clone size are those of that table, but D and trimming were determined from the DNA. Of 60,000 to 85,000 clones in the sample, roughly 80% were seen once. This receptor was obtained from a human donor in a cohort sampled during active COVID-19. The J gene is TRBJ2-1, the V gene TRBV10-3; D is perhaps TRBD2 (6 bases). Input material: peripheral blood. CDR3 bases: TGTGCCATCAGTGAGCCCCCATTTAGCGGACGGTCCTACAATGAGCAGTTCTTC. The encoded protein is CAISEPPFSGRSYNEQFF.